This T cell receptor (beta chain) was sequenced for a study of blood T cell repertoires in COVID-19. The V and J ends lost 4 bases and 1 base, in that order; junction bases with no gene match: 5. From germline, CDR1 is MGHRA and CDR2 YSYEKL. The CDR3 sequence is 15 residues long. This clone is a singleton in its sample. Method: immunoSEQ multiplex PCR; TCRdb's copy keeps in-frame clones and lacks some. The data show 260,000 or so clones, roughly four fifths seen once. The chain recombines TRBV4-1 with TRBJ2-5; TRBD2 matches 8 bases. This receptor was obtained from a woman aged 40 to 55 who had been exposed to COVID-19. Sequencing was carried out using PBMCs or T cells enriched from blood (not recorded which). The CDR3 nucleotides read TGCGCCAGCAGCCCGGGAGCGGGGGTCCAAGAGACCCAGTACTTC. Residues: CASSPGAGVQETQYF.